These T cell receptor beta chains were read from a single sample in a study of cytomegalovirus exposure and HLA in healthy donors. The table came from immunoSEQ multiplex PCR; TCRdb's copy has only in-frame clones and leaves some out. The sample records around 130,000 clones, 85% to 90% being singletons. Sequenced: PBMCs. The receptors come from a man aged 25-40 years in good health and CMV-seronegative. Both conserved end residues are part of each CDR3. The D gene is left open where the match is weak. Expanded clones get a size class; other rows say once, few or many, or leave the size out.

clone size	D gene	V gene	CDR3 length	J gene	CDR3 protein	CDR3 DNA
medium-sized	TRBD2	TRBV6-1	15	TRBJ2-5	CASSELAGGQETQYF	TGTGCCAGCAGTGAACTAGCGGGGGGGCAAGAGACCCAGTACTTC
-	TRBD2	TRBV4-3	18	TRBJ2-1	CASSRDFPGLAGGTVRFF	TGCGCCAGCAGCCGGGACTTTCCGGGACTAGCGGGGGGAACGGTCCGGTTCTTC
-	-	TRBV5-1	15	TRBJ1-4	CASSLGSGEGEKLFF	TGCGCCAGCAGCTTGGGGTCAGGGGAAGGCGAAAAACTGTTTTTT
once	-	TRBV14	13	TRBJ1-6	CASSQDTGSPLHF	TGTGCCAGCAGCCAAGATACCGGTTCACCCCTCCACTTT
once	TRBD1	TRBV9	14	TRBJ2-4	CASSPDRVTNIQYF	TGTGCCAGCAGCCCGGACAGGGTAACAAACATTCAGTACTTC
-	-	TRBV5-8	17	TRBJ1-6	CASSLGTLPSYNSPLHF	TGTGCCAGCAGCTTGGGGACATTGCCCTCTTATAATTCACCCCTCCACTTT
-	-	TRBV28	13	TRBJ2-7	CASGLVQKPEQYF	TGTGCCAGCGGCCTTGTACAGAAACCCGAGCAGTACTTC
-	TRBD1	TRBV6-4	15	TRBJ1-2	CASSGTGSDSEGYTF	TGTGCCAGCAGCGGGACAGGGAGTGATTCGGAAGGCTACACCTTC
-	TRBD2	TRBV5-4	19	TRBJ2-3	CASSLEGLAGGPGTDTQYF	TGTGCCAGCAGCTTGGAAGGACTAGCGGGGGGGCCTGGCACAGATACGCAGTATTTT
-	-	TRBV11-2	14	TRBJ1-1	CASNHFRENTEAFF	TGTGCCAGCAACCACTTCAGGGAGAACACTGAAGCTTTCTTT
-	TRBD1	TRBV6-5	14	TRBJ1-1	CASNSDRGKGWAFF	TGTGCCAGCAATTCCGACAGGGGTAAAGGATGGGCTTTCTTT